The 26 T cell receptor beta chains below all came from one sample that was sequenced in a study of CD8+CD57+ T cells in acquired aplastic anemia. Investigators profiled TCR beta VDJ and CDR3 from genomic DNA template. TCRdb fed the reads into MiXCR, producing one record per CDR3 protein. The sample shows some 42,000 distinct CDR3 sequences, roughly two thirds of them seen only once. Sample: sorted CD4+, CD8+, or CD8+CD57+ T cells (not recorded which) from PBMCs. The receptors originated from a human donor in good health, serving as a control.

This clonotype was picked up many times. The chain has TRBV6-4 and TRBJ2-3; 10 bases map to TRBD2. The CDR3 is 15 amino acids. The germline CDR1 and CDR2 sequences are MRHNA and SNTAGT. Losses at the gene ends were 3 bases for V and 5 bases for J; bases not matched to a gene: 5. This CDR3 is CASSEERGGLDTQYF. DNA for the CDR3: TGTGCCAGCAGTGAGGAGCGGGGGGGCCTAGATACGCAGTATTTT.

This clonotype was detected many times. This chain joins TRBV5-8 and TRBJ1-2; D call uncertain. V lost 0 bases and J lost 8, with 17 bases in between. In germline, CDR1 is SGHTS, CDR2 YDEGEE. This CDR3 spans 15 amino acids. The CDR3 DNA follows: TGTGCCAGCAGCTTGGTGGCAGGCCCTCGCCTGGGCTACACCTTC. It translates to CASSLVAGPRLGYTF.

The chain employs TRBV15 and TRBJ2-7; no definite D call. The CDR3 covers 14 residues. Trimming shortened V by 0 bases and J by 0 bases, and 6 bases separated the two germline ends. Germline loops: CDR1 LNHNV, CDR2 YYDKDF (reference sequence). Written as DNA, the CDR3 is TGTGCCACCAGCAGAGAAGGCAACTCCTACGAGCAGTACTTC. It codes for CATSREGNSYEQYF. The full variable domain, with the rest looked up from reference TRBV15 and TRBJ2-7, is DAMVIQNPRYQVTQFGKPVTLSCSQTLNHNVMYWYQQKSSQAPKLLFHYYDKDFNNEADTPDNFQSRRPNTSFCFLDIRSPGLGDTAMYLCATSREGNSYEQYFGPGTRLTVT.

This clonotype was recorded a few times. V is TRBV2 and J is TRBJ2-1, with D uncertain. The V and J ends lost 4 bases and 5 bases respectively, with 9 bases between them. The CDR3 totals 13 residues. The germline V gene encodes CDR1 SNHLY and CDR2 FYNNEI. CDR3 protein: CASSAFLDNEQFF. CDR3 in DNA: TGTGCCAGCAGTGCCTTTCTTGACAATGAGCAGTTCTTC.

The rearrangement links TRBV9 to TRBJ2-7; 9 positions agree with TRBD1. Germline lookup yields CDR1 SGDLS and CDR2 YYNGEE. After removal of 2 bases from V and 3 bases from J, the junction contained 0 bases not matched to a gene. This CDR3 contains 13 residues. This CDR3 is CASSVTGGYEQYF. The CDR3 bases are TGTGCCAGCAGCGTGACAGGGGGCTACGAGCAGTACTTC.

In this sample, this clonotype turned up many times. The rearrangement uses TRBV5-6 and TRBJ2-5, with TRBD1 matching over 8 bases. Germline V gene data show CDR1 as SGHDT and CDR2 as YYEEEE. CDR3 length equals 14 residues. The V segment lost 4 bases and the J segment 1 base; nucleotides outside the gene matches: 3. The CDR3 DNA is TGTGCCAGCAGCACGGGGACAGGCCAAGAGACCCAGTACTTC. Translation: CASSTGTGQETQYF.

This clonotype was observed at least ten times. The CDR3 nucleotides are TGTGCCAGCAGCCCCGGTGGGGGGGACGGAGAGACCCAGTACTTC. Amino acid sequence: CASSPGGGDGETQYF. This sequence joins TRBV9 and TRBJ2-5; 7 nucleotides match TRBD2. CDR3 size: 15 residues. J was trimmed by 4 bases and V by 4 bases; bases with no gene match: 10. Germline CDR1 is SGDLS and CDR2 is YYNGEE.

This clonotype was found a few times. The CDR3 nucleotides are TGTGCCAGTAGTATCACAGGGTTAGAGACCCAGTACTTC. This sequence encodes CASSITGLETQYF. The V gene is TRBV19, the J gene TRBJ2-5, with a possible D match to TRBD1 (6 bases). V was clipped by 3 bases and J by 4 bases, with 9 bases between them. The length of the CDR3 is 13 residues. Per the germline V gene, CDR1 is LNHDA and CDR2 is SQIVND (reference sequence).

By share, this clonotype counts as medium-sized. The chain carries TRBV9 and TRBJ2-3; 10 bases are shared with TRBD2. J was trimmed by 2 bases and V by 3 bases; bases with no gene match: 6. Germline CDR1 reads SGDLS; CDR2 reads YYNGEE. This CDR3 comprises 16 residues. CDR3 in DNA: TGTGCCAGCAGCGGTCGGACTAGCGGATACACAGATACGCAGTATTTT. Protein product: CASSGRTSGYTDTQYF.

J is TRBJ1-6 and V is TRBV2, with a weak D call TRBD1 (5 bases). The CDR3 is 13 amino acids. CDR1 and CDR2 (germline): SNHLY, FYNNEI. The germline V and J ends were trimmed by 10 bases and 11 bases, with 18 bases remaining between them. CDR3 sequence reads: CATGDSSGTPLHF. In DNA form, the CDR3 reads TGTGCCACGGGAGACAGCTCCGGGACACCCCTCCACTTT.

This rearrangement joins TRBV9 to TRBJ2-1; 14 bases match TRBD2. Germline loops: CDR1 SGDLS, CDR2 YYNGEE. The J segment lost 8 bases and the V segment lost 0 bases, leaving 7 bases of the junction unmatched. The CDR3 spans 17 residues. The CDR3 reads CASSVAPGTSGGDEQFF. Here the CDR3 DNA reads TGTGCCAGCAGCGTAGCACCCGGGACTAGCGGGGGCGATGAGCAGTTCTTC.

This chain joins TRBV7-2 and TRBJ2-7; 8 positions agree with TRBD2. The CDR3 consists of 13 residues. V trimming: 7 bases; J trimming: 4 bases; junction bases outside the gene matches: 6. Looked up from germline, CDR1 is SGHTA and CDR2 is FQGNSA. The CDR3 DNA reads as TGTGCCAGCACTAGCGGGCCCGGTTACGAGCAGTACTTC. It is translated as CASTSGPGYEQYF.

The chain uses TRBV20-1 and TRBJ1-5; D is undetermined. The V gene's germline CDR1 is DFQATT and CDR2 SNEGSKA (reference sequence). Trimming left V 4 bases short and J 0 bases short, with 7 bases between. The CDR3 runs to 13 residues. Here the CDR3 reads CSAIADSNQPQHF. In DNA form, the CDR3 reads TGCAGTGCTATTGCGGATAGCAATCAGCCCCAGCATTTT.

The chain links TRBV9 to TRBJ2-7; 7 bases agree with TRBD2. V dropped 2 bases and J dropped 2; count of bases not matched to a gene: 4. The V gene's germline CDR1 is SGDLS and CDR2 YYNGEE. CDR3 length equals 14 residues. CDR3 nucleotide sequence: TGTGCCAGCAGCGTCTCCGGGGGGACCTACGAGCAGTACTTC. Translated, it gives CASSVSGGTYEQYF.

This rearrangement joins TRBV20-1 to TRBJ1-2; no reliable D call. Germline-derived CDR1 and CDR2 are DFQATT and SNEGSKA (reference sequence). The V and J ends lost 0 bases and 10 bases respectively, with 9 bases between them. The CDR3 covers 11 residues. CDR3: CSARETVVYTF. As DNA, the CDR3 is TGCAGTGCTAGAGAGACGGTAGTCTACACCTTC.

Only a few counts were recorded for this clonotype. The junction and the germline gene differ at one end; a read error may be behind it. This chain joins TRBV7-6 and TRBJ2-3, with D hard to call. The germline V gene has CDR1 SGHVS and CDR2 FNYEAQ. The CDR3 runs to 13 residues. In nucleotides, the CDR3 is TGTGCTAGCAGCAAAAGCCATACAGATACGCAGTATTTT. It encodes CASSKSHTDTQYF. The full variable domain, its missing parts supplied by reference TRBV7-6 and TRBJ2-3, is GAGVSQSPRYKVTKRGQDVALRCDPISGHVSLYWYRQALGQGPEFLTYFNYEAQQDKSGLPNDRFSAERPEGSISTLTIQRTEQRDSAMYRCASSKSHTDTQYFGPGTRLTVL.

The chain links TRBV10-3 to TRBJ1-3, with a possible D match to TRBD1 (5 bases). The germline V gene has CDR1 ENHRY and CDR2 SYGVKD. CDR3 length: 18 residues. Trimming pared 0 bases from V and 0 bases from J, leaving 15 bases between. CDR3 DNA: TGTGCCATCAGTGAGTCGAATTTGGCAGGGCTCTCTGGAAACACCATATATTTT. Amino acids: CAISESNLAGLSGNTIYF.

The chain links TRBV29-1 to TRBJ1-1; no firm D call. This CDR3 region has 12 residues. Germline CDR1 and CDR2: SQVTM and ANQGSEA. Trimming took 2 bases from V and 0 from J, leaving 4 bases between them. The CDR3 sequence: CSVEKVNTEAFF. The CDR3 nucleotides are TGCAGCGTTGAAAAGGTGAACACTGAAGCTTTCTTT.

The chain joins TRBV29-1 to TRBJ1-2, with D uncertain. CDR1 SQVTM and CDR2 ANQGSEA come from the germline V gene. The CDR3 is made up of 12 amino acids. Trimming pared 4 bases from V and 2 bases from J, leaving 8 bases between. CDR3 loop: CSVGTENYGYTF. In DNA, the CDR3 is TGCAGCGTTGGTACAGAGAACTATGGCTACACCTTC.

By sample share, this clonotype is large (0.1 to 1%). The rearrangement links TRBV19 to TRBJ2-1; D is unclear. This CDR3 spans 15 amino acids. Germline V gives CDR1 LNHDA, CDR2 SQIVND (reference sequence). Trimming shortened V by 7 bases and J by 5 bases, and 18 bases separated the two germline ends. This CDR3 reads CASNGLVALHNEQFF. The CDR3 DNA follows: TGTGCCAGTAATGGGCTAGTTGCCCTGCACAATGAGCAGTTCTTC.

The gene calls are TRBV29-1 and TRBJ2-3; no definite D call. This CDR3 has 12 residues. Germline V CDR1 and CDR2: SQVTM, ANQGSEA. V lost 2 bases, J lost 3 bases, and 6 bases lay in between. CDR3 DNA sequence: TGCAGCGTTGAAAGTGGTACAGATACGCAGTATTTT. Translation gives CSVESGTDTQYF.

The chain carries TRBV7-8 and TRBJ2-2; a possible D gene is TRBD2 (7 bases). V lost 2 bases to trimming and J lost 4 bases, with 11 bases between them. Germline CDR1 reads SGHVS; CDR2 reads FQNEAQ. This CDR3 has 15 amino acids. The CDR3: CASSLRGAGTGELFF. Written as DNA, the CDR3 is TGTGCCAGCAGCTTACGGGGGGCTGGCACCGGGGAGCTGTTTTTT.

V usage is TRBV29-1 and J usage is TRBJ1-1; no firm D call. V was shortened by 8 bases and J by 7 bases, with 17 bases between the two germline ends. This CDR3 contains 12 residues. Germline values: CDR1 SQVTM, CDR2 ANQGSEA. The CDR3: CSTLNKGFEAFF. The DNA for the CDR3 is TGCAGCACATTGAACAAGGGATTTGAAGCTTTCTTT.

V is TRBV19 and J is TRBJ2-3; D unresolved. Germline values: CDR1 LNHDA, CDR2 SQIVND (reference sequence). The CDR3 has 12 amino acids. V was clipped by 3 bases and J by 4 bases, with 5 bases between them. CDR3 DNA sequence: TGTGCCAGTAGTATTCAGGCAGATACGCAGTATTTT. This translates into CASSIQADTQYF.

This chain links TRBV4-3 with TRBJ2-7; D is perhaps TRBD1 or TRBD2 (6 bases each). The V end was cut by 4 bases, the J end by 4 bases, with 11 bases between. This CDR3 has 13 residues. The germline CDR1 and CDR2 sequences are LGHNA and YSLEER. The CDR3 sequence is CASSPGAGYEQYF. The DNA for the CDR3 is TGCGCCAGCAGCCCGGGGGCCGGGTACGAGCAGTACTTC.

This chain joins TRBV20-1 and TRBJ1-2; D call uncertain. Looked up from germline, CDR1 is DFQATT and CDR2 is SNEGSKA (reference sequence). The CDR3 totals 11 residues. With 7 bases removed from V and 5 bases from J, the gap between germline ends came to 11 bases. CDR3 nucleotide sequence: TGCAGTGTTTATTCACAGTATGGCTACACCTTC. It is translated as CSVYSQYGYTF.